This T cell receptor beta chain was captured in a study of shared clonotypes between healthy human individuals. Points from the study as a whole: The sole specimen, blood, was sampled, and tissue repertoires likely differ.

With regard to this clone: The target antigen is unknown.

Clones were read by immunoSEQ multiplex PCR, and TCRdb kept only the in-frame ones, dropping some. Here the sample spans 950,000 to 1,300,000 clones, around four fifths being singletons. Trimming took off 0 bases at V and 4 bases at J, with 7 bases between the two ends. The CDR3 is 13 residues long. Germline CDR1 is SGHRS and CDR2 is YFSETQ. V usage is TRBV5-1 and J usage is TRBJ2-5; D is uncertain. The TCR sequence derives from a man aged 18 to 30 in good health. Specimen: memory CD4+ T cells sorted from blood. This sample's subset: CD45RA-negative fraction. In DNA, the CDR3 is TGCGCCAGCAGCTTGGGTCTAATAGAGACCCAGTACTTC. Encoded protein: CASSLGLIETQYF. The full variable domain, in which reference TRBV5-1 and TRBJ2-5 provide the parts outside the CDR3, is KAGVTQTPRYLIKTRGQQVTLSCSPISGHRSVSWYQQTPGQGLQFLFEYFSETQRNKGNFPGRFSGRQFSNSRSEMNVSTLELGDSALYLCASSLGLIETQYFGPGTRLLVL.